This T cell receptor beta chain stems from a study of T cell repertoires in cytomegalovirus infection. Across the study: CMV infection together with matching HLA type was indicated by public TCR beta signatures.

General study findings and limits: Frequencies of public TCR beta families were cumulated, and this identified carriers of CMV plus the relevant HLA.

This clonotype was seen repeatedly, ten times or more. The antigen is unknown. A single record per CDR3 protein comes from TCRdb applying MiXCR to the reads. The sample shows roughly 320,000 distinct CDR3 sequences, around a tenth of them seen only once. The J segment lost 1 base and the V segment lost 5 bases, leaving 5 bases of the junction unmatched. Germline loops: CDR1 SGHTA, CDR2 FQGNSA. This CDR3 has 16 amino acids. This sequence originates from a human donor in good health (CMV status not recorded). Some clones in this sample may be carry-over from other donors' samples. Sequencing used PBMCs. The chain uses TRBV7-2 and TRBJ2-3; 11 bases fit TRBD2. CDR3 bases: TGTGCCAGCAGCGACTGGGGACTAGCGGGCACAGATACGCAGTATTTT. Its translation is CASSDWGLAGTDTQYF. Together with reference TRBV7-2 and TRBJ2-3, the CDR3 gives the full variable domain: GAGVSQSPSNKVTEKGKDVELRCDPISGHTALYWYRQSLGQGLEFLIYFQGNSAPDKSGLPSDRFSAERTGGSVSTLTIQRTQQEDSAVYLCASSDWGLAGTDTQYFGPGTRLTVL.